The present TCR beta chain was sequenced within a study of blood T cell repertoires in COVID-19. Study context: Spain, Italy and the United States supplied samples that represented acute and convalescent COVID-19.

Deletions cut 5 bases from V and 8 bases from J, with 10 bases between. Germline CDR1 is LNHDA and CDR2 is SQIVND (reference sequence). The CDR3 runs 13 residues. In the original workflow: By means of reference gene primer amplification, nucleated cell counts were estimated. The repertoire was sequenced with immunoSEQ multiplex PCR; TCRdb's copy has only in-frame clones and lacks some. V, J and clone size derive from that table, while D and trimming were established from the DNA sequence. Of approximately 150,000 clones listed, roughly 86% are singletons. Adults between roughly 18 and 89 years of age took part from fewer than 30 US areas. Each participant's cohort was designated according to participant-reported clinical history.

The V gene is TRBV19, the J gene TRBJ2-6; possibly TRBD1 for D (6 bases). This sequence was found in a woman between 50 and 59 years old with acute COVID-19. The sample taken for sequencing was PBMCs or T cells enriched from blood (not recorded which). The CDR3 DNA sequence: TGTGCCAGTAGTGTTACAGGGACCAACGTCCTGACTTTC. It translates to CASSVTGTNVLTF.